This T cell receptor beta chain appears in the sequencing data of a study of cytomegalovirus exposure and HLA in healthy donors. About this clone: The target antigen is unknown.

Overall study findings and caveats: The study listed around 150 cytomegalovirus-associated TCR beta chains. Analysis performed later showed TCR beta chains linked to HLA being more clonally expanded than equally common others.

The PCR was carried out with 60 Vbeta primers and 13 Jbeta primers. In the authors' workflow: About 10 million shared chains were among 80 million or so unique TCR beta chains counted in a later analysis. TCRdb keeps only in-frame clones here, not all; method: immunoSEQ multiplex PCR. V, J and clone size are taken as reported in that table, and D and trimming were inferred from the DNA itself. The sample includes more than 110,000 clones. The CDR3 is 16 residues long. Germline loops: CDR1 ENHRY, CDR2 SYGVKD. The V segment lost 3 bases and the J segment 4 bases; nucleotides outside the gene matches: 9.

This TCR was sampled from a middle-aged man in good health and CMV-seronegative. V is TRBV10-3 and J is TRBJ1-2; 9 positions agree with TRBD1. What was sequenced was PBMCs. The CDR3 is CAISDGRDREIYGYTF. DNA for the CDR3: TGTGCCATCAGTGATGGCCGGGACAGGGAAATCTATGGCTACACCTTC.